This TCR beta chain derives from a study of patients and donors after allogeneic stem cell transplantation. From the RT-PCR reads, TCRdb called clonotypes with MiXCR, one entry per CDR3 protein. The repertoire holds 900,000 to 1,000,000 distinct CDR3 sequences, with under 20% as singletons. Looked up from germline, CDR1 is DFQATT and CDR2 is SNEGSKA (reference sequence). V lost 7 bases to trimming and J lost 0 bases, with 15 bases between them. The CDR3 runs to 14 residues. Input material: blood, either unsorted or a sorted T cell fraction (not recorded which). The rearrangement uses TRBV20-1 and TRBJ1-1; D ambiguous. The receptor was derived from a human donor who was either an allogeneic HSCT recipient or a stem cell or donor lymphocyte infusion donor (not recorded which). It is not recorded whose cells these are; they may come from a transplant donor. This CDR3 is CSVIQRLMNTEAFF. The CDR3 bases are TGCAGTGTCATCCAGCGCCTCATGAACACTGAAGCTTTCTTT.